This TCR beta chain was retrieved from a study of blood T cell repertoires in COVID-19 (dated by TCRdb to 2020 to 2022). With respect to the entire study: Samples from collaborators originated in the United States, Italy and Spain and spanned both the acute and convalescent phases of COVID-19. The material from the prospective study consisted of cDNA or gDNA derived from T cells, B-cell-depleted T cells, or PBMCs. Deeply sampled blood TCRbeta repertoires from subjects exposed to, actively infected with, or recovered from COVID-19 were included in the dataset. The repertoires were made available in a free public database intended to serve as a resource for research on the immune response to SARS-CoV-2. The samples were drawn from two sources: the first 160 participants of the ongoing ImmuneRACE study, and over 950 subjects contributed by 6 global collaborators. A de-identified subject ID, COVID-19 status, age in years and sex were almost always included in the sample metadata. Where HLA class I and class II types were available, the types were taken from metadata supplied by the sample provider, not from assay-based typing. Points the paper makes about the study in general: How much clinical and demographic metadata was included differed by source and by participant, and the metadata was provided uncurated.

Measured from the cysteine to the phenylalanine, the CDR3 is 17 residues long. Only the CDR3 DNA stays, 51 bases, in frame from base 1. The V and J ends are trimmed by 3 bases and 2 bases, leaving 19 bases between them. CDR1 SEHNR and CDR2 FQNEAQ were looked up in the germline V gene (reference sequence). The immunoSEQ Assay, a bias-controlled multiplex PCR, was used to amplify TCRbeta CDR3 regions from genomic DNA. In the original analysis: Within the assay, amplification of reference gene primers was used to estimate how many nucleated cells each sample contained. To quantify the absolute abundance of each unique TCRbeta CDR3 rearrangement, sequence reads were collapsed and filtered. Productive Simpson clonality was computed per sample as the square root of Simpson's diversity index over productive rearrangements. Here the immuneACCESS table is served through TCRdb, limited to in-frame sequences with V and J called. Missing clones are a known gap in these copies; in checked studies unresolved V genes cover under half, and the rest lacks a known reason. V, J and clone size are those of that table, while D and trimming were read from the DNA. The sample contains over 200,000 clones, around 86% of them found a single time. Approximately 5.3% of the sample goes to the ten largest clones.

As regards this clone: No cognate antigen has been identified for it. Base qualities are missing; no much larger clone stands one base away.

The collaborating institutions used their own protocols to collect whole blood in K2EDTA tubes. Collaborator samples were shipped for TCRbeta analysis as frozen whole blood, isolated PBMCs, or DNA extracted from either sample type. What was sequenced was peripheral blood. Recombination connected TRBV7-9 to TRBJ1-2; perhaps TRBD1 is the D gene, with 6 bases matching. This TCR was sampled from a human donor in a cohort sampled during active COVID-19. The sequence in DNA is TGTGCCAGCAGCTTCCGGGACATCTTCCGCCCGAACTATGGCTACACCTTC. The resulting protein is CASSFRDIFRPNYGYTF. The variable domain in full, with residues beyond the CDR3 obtained from the reference TRBV7-9 and TRBJ1-2 genes, is DTGVSQNPRHKITKRGQNVTFRCDPISEHNRLYWYRQTLGQGPEFLTYFQNEAQLEKSRLLSDRFSAERPKGSFSTLEIQRTEQGDSAMYLCASSFRDIFRPNYGYTFGSGTRLTVV.